This entry lists 8 T cell receptor beta chains sequenced from one sample in a study of cytomegalovirus exposure and HLA in healthy donors. Vbeta (60) and Jbeta (13) primers were used in the PCR. Profiling relied on immunoSEQ multiplex PCR, and the TCRdb table lists in-frame clones only, not all of them. The data contain under 200,000 clones, roughly 70% of them singletons. Sequenced material: PBMCs. The receptors stem from a woman in her fifties or sixties in good health and CMV-seropositive.

The chain recombines TRBV29-1 with TRBJ2-1; TRBD1 is a possible D gene (6 bases). V shed 4 bases and J shed 0 bases, with 7 bases lying between them. The CDR3 extends over 13 amino acids. Germline-derived CDR1 and CDR2 are SQVTM and ANQGSEA. In DNA form, the CDR3 reads TGCAGCGTTGGACAGGACTCCTACAATGAGCAGTTCTTC. Amino acids: CSVGQDSYNEQFF.

This clone has a single count. This chain links TRBV30 with TRBJ2-7; TRBD1 might be the D (7 bases). Germline V lookup: CDR1 GTSNPN, CDR2 SVGIG (reference sequence). The CDR3 consists of 16 residues. Trimming stripped 2 bases from V and 2 bases from J, with 19 bases between. The CDR3 region is CAWSKPTGTGAYEQYF. The CDR3 nucleotides read TGTGCCTGGAGTAAACCGACAGGGACGGGGGCCTACGAGCAGTACTTC.

This chain uses TRBV27 with TRBJ2-1; 10 nucleotides match TRBD1. Per germline, CDR1 MNHEY and CDR2 SMNVEV (reference sequence). The CDR3 covers 15 residues. V shed 3 bases, J shed 10 bases, and the junction held 9 bases outside the gene matches. CDR3 sequence: CASSLLGTGEPEQFF. CDR3 sequence (DNA): TGTGCCAGCAGTTTGCTCGGGACAGGGGAGCCCGAGCAGTTCTTC.

Only a few counts were recorded for this clone. The V and J genes are TRBV7-6 and TRBJ1-1; no firm D call. This CDR3 is built from 13 residues. Germline V CDR1 and CDR2: SGHVS, FNYEAQ. The germline V and J ends were trimmed by 5 bases and 1 base, with 8 bases remaining between them. As DNA, the CDR3 is TGTGCCAGCAGCGTACAGCAGAACACTGAAGCTTTCTTT. Translating gives CASSVQQNTEAFF.

This chain uses TRBV14 with TRBJ1-5, with TRBD1 matching 7 bases. V dropped 5 bases and J dropped 6; count of bases not matched to a gene: 4. CDR3 length: 13 amino acids. The germline gives CDR1 SGHDN, CDR2 FVKESK. CDR3 sequence reads: CASSATGSQPQHF. The CDR3 bases are TGTGCCAGCAGCGCGACAGGGAGTCAGCCCCAGCATTTT. Together with reference TRBV14 and TRBJ1-5, the CDR3 gives the full variable domain: EAGVTQFPSHSVIEKGQTVTLRCDPISGHDNLYWYRRVMGKEIKFLLHFVKESKQDESGMPNNRFLAERTGGTYSTLKVQPAELEDSGVYFCASSATGSQPQHFGDGTRLSIL.

This rearrangement joins TRBV4-1 to TRBJ1-2, with D tentatively TRBD1 (6 bases). The CDR3 totals 15 residues. Trimming left V 5 bases short and J 5 bases short, with 18 bases between. Germline values: CDR1 MGHRA, CDR2 YSYEKL. CDR3 DNA: TGCGCCAGCAGCTCATCCGAGCAGGGGATGTATGGCTACACCTTC. Translated: CASSSSEQGMYGYTF.

The sample holds a few counts of this clone. The chain employs TRBV14 and TRBJ2-1, with 8 bases aligning to TRBD2. The CDR3 is 15 residues long. With V trimmed by 2 bases and J by 4 bases, 4 bases remained unmatched. CDR1 and CDR2 from the germline V gene are SGHDN and FVKESK. The CDR3 loop reads CASSQMAGGYNEQFF. For the CDR3, the DNA is TGTGCCAGCAGCCAAATGGCGGGGGGTTACAATGAGCAGTTCTTC.

The genes are TRBV11-2 and TRBJ2-3, with 8 bases that match TRBD2. V shed 5 bases and J 7 bases; nucleotides not matched to a gene: 11. This CDR3 region has 15 residues. Germline CDR1 reads SGHAT; CDR2 reads FQNNGV. The CDR3 nucleotides read TGTGCCAGCAGCGGACGGGCAAGCGGGGGTAATACGCAGTATTTT. It is translated as CASSGRASGGNTQYF.